This T cell receptor (beta chain) was observed in a study of T cells in Graves' hyperthyroidism and ophthalmopathy. The V gene lost 6 bases and the J gene lost 3 bases, with 18 bases spanning the gap. The CDR3 runs to 15 residues. The germline V gene encodes CDR1 MNHNY and CDR2 SVGAGI (reference sequence). The CDR3 regions of TCR beta were amplified from RNA transcripts. Using the HTBI primer set, a first-round RT-PCR was run on the TCR CDR3. TCRdb reprocessed the multiplex PCR reads with MiXCR, giving one entry per CDR3 protein. The data show a few hundred thousand distinct CDR3 sequences, more than 45% seen once. Many counts were recorded for this clonotype. Patients aged 18 to 65 had newly diagnosed hyperthyroidism of under 2 months' duration. Not enrolled were patients with uncontrolled infection, other autoimmune disease, pregnancy or lactation.

Sequences were obtained from peripheral blood or thyroid tissue (not recorded which). V gene TRBV6-6 combines with J gene TRBJ2-7; D not resolved. This clonotype was sampled from a young woman with Graves' hyperthyroidism. CDR3 nucleotides: TGTGCCAGCAGCCCCAGGTTGGGTTCGGACTACGAGCAGTACTTC. Translation: CASSPRLGSDYEQYF.